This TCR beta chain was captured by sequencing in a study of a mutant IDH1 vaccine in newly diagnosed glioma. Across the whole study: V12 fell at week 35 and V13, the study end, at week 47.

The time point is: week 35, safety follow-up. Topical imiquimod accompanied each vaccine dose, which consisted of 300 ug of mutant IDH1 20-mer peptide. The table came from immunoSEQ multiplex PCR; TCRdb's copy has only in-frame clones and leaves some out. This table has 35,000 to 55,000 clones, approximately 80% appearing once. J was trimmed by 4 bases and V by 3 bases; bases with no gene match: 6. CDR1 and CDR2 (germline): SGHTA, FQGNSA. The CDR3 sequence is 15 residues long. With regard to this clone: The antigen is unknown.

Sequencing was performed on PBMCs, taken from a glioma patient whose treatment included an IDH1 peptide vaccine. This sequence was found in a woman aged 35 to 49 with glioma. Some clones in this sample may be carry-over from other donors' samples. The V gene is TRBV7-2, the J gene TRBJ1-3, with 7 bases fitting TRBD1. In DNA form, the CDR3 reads TGTGCCAGCAGCTTGGTTGCAGGGGGAGGAAACACCATATATTTT. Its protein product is CASSLVAGGGNTIYF.